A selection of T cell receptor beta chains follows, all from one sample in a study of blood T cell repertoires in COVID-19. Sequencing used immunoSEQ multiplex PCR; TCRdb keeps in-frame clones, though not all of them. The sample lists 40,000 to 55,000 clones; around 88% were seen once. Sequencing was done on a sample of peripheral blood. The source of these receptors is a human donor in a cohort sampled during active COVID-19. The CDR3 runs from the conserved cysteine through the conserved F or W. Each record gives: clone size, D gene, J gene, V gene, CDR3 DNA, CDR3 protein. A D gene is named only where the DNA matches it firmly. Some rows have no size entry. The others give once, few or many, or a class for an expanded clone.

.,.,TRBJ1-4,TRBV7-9,TGTGCCGGTACGGGGCAGGGGACCGAAAAACTGTTTTTT,CAGTGQGTEKLFF
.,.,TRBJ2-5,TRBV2,TGTGCCAGCAGGGTAGGAACTAATCAAGAGACCCAGTACTTC,CASRVGTNQETQYF
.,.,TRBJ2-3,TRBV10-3,TGTGCCATCAGTGAGTCGGGGGGACGTCGGTCGGGGATCACAGATACGCAGTATTTT,CAISESGGRRSGITDTQYF
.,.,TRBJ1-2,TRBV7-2,TGTGCCAGCAGCCGCCAGGGCTATGGCTACACCTTC,CASSRQGYGYTF
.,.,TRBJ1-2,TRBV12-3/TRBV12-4,TGTGCCAGCAGGCGCGACAGCTATGGCTACACCTTC,CASRRDSYGYTF
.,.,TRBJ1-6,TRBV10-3,TGTGCCATCAGTGGTACTAGTTCTAATTCACCCCTCCACTTT,CAISGTSSNSPLHF
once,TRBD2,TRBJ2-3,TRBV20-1,TGCAGTGCTATATCAGCGGGAGTCGGGTATTTT,CSAISAGVGYF
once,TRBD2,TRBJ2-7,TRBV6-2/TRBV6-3,TGTGCCAGCAGTACCCGTCCGGGACTAGCGGGGGGACTATCCTACGAGCAGTACTTC,CASSTRPGLAGGLSYEQYF
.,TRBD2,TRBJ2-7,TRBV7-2,TGTGCCAGCAGCTTAGGGGCTAGCGGGAGGACAAGCTCCTACGAGCAGTACTTC,CASSLGASGRTSSYEQYF
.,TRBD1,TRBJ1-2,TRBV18,TGTGCCAGCTCACCGAGACAGGGGACCCTTGGGGGCTATGGCTACACCTTC,CASSPRQGTLGGYGYTF
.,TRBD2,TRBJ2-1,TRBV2,TGTGCCAGCAGGACGGGACTAGCGGGAGGGGCCTACAATGAGCAGTTCTTC,CASRTGLAGGAYNEQFF
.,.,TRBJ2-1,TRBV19,TGTGCCAGTAGTATAGACAGGGGATCGAATGAGCAGTTCTTC,CASSIDRGSNEQFF
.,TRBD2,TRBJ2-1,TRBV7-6,TGTGCCAGCAGCTTAGCTAGCGGGAGGGCTAATGAGCAGTTCTTC,CASSLASGRANEQFF
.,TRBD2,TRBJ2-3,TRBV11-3,TGTGCCAGCAGCCCTGGGACTAGCGGGGGCCACTACACAGATACGCAGTATTTT,CASSPGTSGGHYTDTQYF
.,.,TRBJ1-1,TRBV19,TGTGCCAGTAGTACCCGGGACAACTCAATGAACACTGAAGCTTTCTTT,CASSTRDNSMNTEAFF
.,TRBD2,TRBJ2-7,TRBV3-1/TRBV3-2,TGTGCCAGCAGCGGACCGACTAGCGGGAGGGCATACGAGCAGTACTTC,CASSGPTSGRAYEQYF
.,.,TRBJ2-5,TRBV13,TGTGCCAGCAGCTTAGGCCCTAACAGGGAAACTATTAAGTACTTC,CASSLGPNRETIKYF
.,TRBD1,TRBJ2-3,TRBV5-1,TGCGCCAGCAGCTCGAGACAGGGAAGGTTTAAAGGTTCCGCAGATACGCAGTATTTT,CASSSRQGRFKGSADTQYF
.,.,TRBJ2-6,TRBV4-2,TGTGCCAGCAGCCAAGATCGGGGTACAGACGGGGCCAACGTCCTGACTTTC,CASSQDRGTDGANVLTF
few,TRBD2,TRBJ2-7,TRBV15,TGTGCCACCAGAGCTTTAGCGGGAGAGACCTACGAGCAGTACTTC,CATRALAGETYEQYF
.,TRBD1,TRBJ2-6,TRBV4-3,TGCGCCAGCAGCCAAGACAGACAGGGGGCGGCCGGGGCCAACGTCCTGACTTTC,CASSQDRQGAAGANVLTF
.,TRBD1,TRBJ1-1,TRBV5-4,TGTGCCAGCAGGTTTACAGGGGGTGACACTGAAGCTTTCTTT,CASRFTGGDTEAFF
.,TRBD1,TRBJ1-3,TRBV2,TGTGCCAGCAGCGGGACAGGGGTTGGTGGAAACACCATATATTTT,CASSGTGVGGNTIYF
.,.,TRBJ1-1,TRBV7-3,TGTGCCAGCAGCCCAAACAGCTTATCCCCCCCCGCGAGCCCAGATCAGGCTTTCTTT,CASSPNSLSPPASPDQAFF
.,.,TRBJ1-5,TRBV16,TGTGCCAGCAGCCAATCGTCGGGGTCCAATCAGCCCCAGCATTTT,CASSQSSGSNQPQHF
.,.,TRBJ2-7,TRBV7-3,TGTGCCAGCAGCCCGTCGGACAGTTTCTACGAGCAGTACTTC,CASSPSDSFYEQYF
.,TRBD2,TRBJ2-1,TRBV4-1,TGCGCCAGCAGCCCACCTAGCGGGGGGGCTTTGACTTATAATGAGCAGTTCTTC,CASSPPSGGALTYNEQFF
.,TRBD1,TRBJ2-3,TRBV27,TGTGCCAGCAGCTGTGGGGACAGGGAGGCCATCTGCGATACGCAGTATTTT,CASSCGDREAICDTQYF
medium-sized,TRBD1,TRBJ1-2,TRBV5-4,TGTGCCAGCAGGCAGGACAGGGGGCGAAAGGCCTATGGCTACACCTTC,CASRQDRGRKAYGYTF
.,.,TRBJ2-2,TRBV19,TGTGCCAGTAATACCCTTTTAATACAGGGTCGGGCCGGGGAGCTGTTTTTT,CASNTLLIQGRAGELFF
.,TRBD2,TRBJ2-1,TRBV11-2,TGTGCCAGCAGGCCTACTAGCGGGGGCACCGGGTTCTTC,CASRPTSGGTGFF
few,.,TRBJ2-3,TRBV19,TGTGCCAGTAGCCAGGGCGGTGGAGATACGCAGTATTTT,CASSQGGGDTQYF
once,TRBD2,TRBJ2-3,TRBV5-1,TGCGCCAGCAGCCCTGGCCGGCTAGCGGGAGGGGCAGATACGCAGTATTTT,CASSPGRLAGGADTQYF
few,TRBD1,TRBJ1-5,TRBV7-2,TGTGCCAGCAGCGTAGGGGACAGGGGCCATCAGCCCCAGCATTTT,CASSVGDRGHQPQHF